This record covers a single T cell receptor (beta chain). This entry comes from a study of blood T cell repertoires in COVID-19. Produced via immunoSEQ multiplex PCR; TCRdb's table is partial and in-frame only. The sample holds approximately 300,000 clones; more than 70% are singletons and the top ten take about 1.2%. V was trimmed by 6 bases and J by 7 bases, leaving 15 bases between them. Germline-derived CDR1 and CDR2 are MNHEY and SVGAGI. CDR3 size: 14 residues. The source is a woman between 45 and 60 years old with acute or convalescent COVID-19. Source material: peripheral blood. This sequence joins TRBV6-5 and TRBJ2-2, with D tentatively TRBD1 (6 bases). Written as DNA, the CDR3 is TGTGCCAGCAGGACACAGGGTGTCGGCGGGGAGCTGTTTTTT. Its protein product is CASRTQGVGGELFF.